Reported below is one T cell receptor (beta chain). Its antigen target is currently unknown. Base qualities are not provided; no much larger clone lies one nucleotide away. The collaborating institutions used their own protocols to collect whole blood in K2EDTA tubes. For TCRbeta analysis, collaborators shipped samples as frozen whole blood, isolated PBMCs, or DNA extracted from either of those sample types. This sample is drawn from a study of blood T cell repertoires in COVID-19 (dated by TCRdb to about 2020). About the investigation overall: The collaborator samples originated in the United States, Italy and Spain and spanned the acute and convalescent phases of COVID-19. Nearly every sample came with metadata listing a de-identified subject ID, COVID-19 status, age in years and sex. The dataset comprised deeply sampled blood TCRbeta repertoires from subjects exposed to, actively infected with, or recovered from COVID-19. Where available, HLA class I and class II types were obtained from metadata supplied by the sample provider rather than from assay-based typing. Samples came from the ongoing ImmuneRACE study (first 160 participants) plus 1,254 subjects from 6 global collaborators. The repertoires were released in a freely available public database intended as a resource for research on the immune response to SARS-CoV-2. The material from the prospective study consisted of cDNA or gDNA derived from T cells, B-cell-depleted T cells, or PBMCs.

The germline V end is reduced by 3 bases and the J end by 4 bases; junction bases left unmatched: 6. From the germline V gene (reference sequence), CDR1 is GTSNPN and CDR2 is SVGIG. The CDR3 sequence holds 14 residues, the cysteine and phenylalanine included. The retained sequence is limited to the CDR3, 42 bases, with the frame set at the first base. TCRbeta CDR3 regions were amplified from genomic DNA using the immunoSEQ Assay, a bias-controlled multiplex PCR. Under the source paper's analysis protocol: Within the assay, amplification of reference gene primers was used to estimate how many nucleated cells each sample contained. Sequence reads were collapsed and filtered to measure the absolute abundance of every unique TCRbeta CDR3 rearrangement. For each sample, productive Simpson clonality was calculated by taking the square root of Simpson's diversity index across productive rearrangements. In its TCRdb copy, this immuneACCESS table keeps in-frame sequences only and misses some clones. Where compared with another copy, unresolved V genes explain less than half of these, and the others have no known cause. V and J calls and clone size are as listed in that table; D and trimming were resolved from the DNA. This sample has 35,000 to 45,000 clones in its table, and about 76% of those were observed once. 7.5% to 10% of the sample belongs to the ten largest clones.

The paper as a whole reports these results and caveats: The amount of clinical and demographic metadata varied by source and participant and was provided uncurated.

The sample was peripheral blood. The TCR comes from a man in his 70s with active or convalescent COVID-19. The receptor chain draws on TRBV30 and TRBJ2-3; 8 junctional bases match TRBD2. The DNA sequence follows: TGTGCCTGGAGGGCCGGGGGGGCACCAGATACGCAGTATTTT. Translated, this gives CAWRAGGAPDTQYF.